This T cell receptor (beta chain) was identified during a study of T cell changes during pregnancy in multiple sclerosis. The CDR3 totals 16 residues. Trimming cost V 1 base and J 12 bases, with 21 bases left between them. Method: immunoSEQ multiplex PCR; TCRdb's copy keeps in-frame clones and lacks some. The repertoire holds some 120,000 clones, 80% to 95% seen once, with less than 2% in the top ten. The sequence was collected from a female donor with multiple sclerosis, enrolled in a pregnancy study. The chain combines TRBV23-1 with TRBJ1-4; D remains ambiguous. TRBV23-1 is an ORF, with its function uncertain. This sample comprised peripheral blood, obtained in the third trimester of pregnancy. CDR3 bases: TGCGCCAGCAGTCAATGTGGAGAGGGAACCCGACGCGAACTGTTTTTT. This codes for CASSQCGEGTRRELFF.